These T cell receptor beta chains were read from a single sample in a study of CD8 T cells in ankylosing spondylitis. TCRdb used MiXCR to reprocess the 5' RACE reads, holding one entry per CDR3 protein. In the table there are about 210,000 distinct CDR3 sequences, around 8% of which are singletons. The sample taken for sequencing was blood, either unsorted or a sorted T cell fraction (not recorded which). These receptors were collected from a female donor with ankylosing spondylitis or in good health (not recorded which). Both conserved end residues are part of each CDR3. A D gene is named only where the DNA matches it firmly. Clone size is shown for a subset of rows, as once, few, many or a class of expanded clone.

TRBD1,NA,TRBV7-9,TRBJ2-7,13,CASSRDRIRKQYF,TGTGCCAGCAGCCGGGACAGGATACGAAAGCAGTACTTC
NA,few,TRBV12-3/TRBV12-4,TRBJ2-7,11,CASSLRQEQYF,TGTGCCAGCAGCCTTCGACAAGAGCAGTACTTC
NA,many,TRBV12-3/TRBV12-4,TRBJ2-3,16,CASSPLFGGGTDTQYF,TGTGCCAGCAGTCCTCTCTTCGGAGGGGGAACAGATACGCAGTATTTT
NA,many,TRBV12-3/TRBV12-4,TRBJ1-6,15,CASTDNPGSSSPLHF,TGTGCCAGCACCGACAACCCGGGTAGCAGTTCACCCCTCCACTTT
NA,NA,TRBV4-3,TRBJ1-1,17,CASSRSLRVIGRTEAFF,TGCGCCAGCAGCCGATCTTTAAGGGTCATAGGTCGAACTGAAGCTTTCTTT
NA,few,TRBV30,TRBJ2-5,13,CAWSGRAQETQYF,TGTGCCTGGAGTGGCAGGGCTCAAGAGACCCAGTACTTC
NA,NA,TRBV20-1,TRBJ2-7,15,CSARGLRTHSYEQYF,TGCAGTGCTAGGGGGCTGCGGACCCACAGCTACGAGCAGTACTTC
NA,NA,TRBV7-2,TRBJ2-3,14,CASSPLFGSDTQYF,TGTGCCAGCAGCCCCCTTTTTGGTTCAGATACGCAGTATTTT
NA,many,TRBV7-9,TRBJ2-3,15,CASSLTRQRADTQYF,TGTGCCAGCAGCTTAACTCGGCAGCGAGCAGATACGCAGTATTTT
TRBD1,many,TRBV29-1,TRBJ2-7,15,CSVPLGQWRAYEQYF,TGCAGCGTTCCCCTGGGACAGTGGCGGGCCTACGAGCAGTACTTC
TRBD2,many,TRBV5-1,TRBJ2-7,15,CASSWASGGSYEQYF,TGCGCCAGCAGCTGGGCAAGCGGGGGCTCCTACGAGCAGTACTTC
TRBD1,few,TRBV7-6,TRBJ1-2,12,CASSFPGGGYTF,TGTGCCAGCAGCTTTCCAGGGGGTGGCTACACCTTC
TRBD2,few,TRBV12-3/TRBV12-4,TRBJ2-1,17,CASSSGLAGDVRGEQFF,TGTGCCAGCAGCTCGGGACTAGCGGGAGATGTCCGAGGCGAGCAGTTCTTC
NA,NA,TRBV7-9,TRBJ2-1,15,CASSLGAGIKYEQFF,TGTGCCAGCAGCTTAGGGGCGGGGATAAAGTATGAGCAGTTCTTC
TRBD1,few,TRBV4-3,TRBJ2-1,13,CASSPDRNNEQFF,TGCGCCAGCAGCCCGGACAGGAACAATGAGCAGTTCTTC
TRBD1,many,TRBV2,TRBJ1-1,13,CASSLTGRTEAFF,TGTGCCAGCAGCCTGACAGGGCGCACTGAAGCTTTCTTT
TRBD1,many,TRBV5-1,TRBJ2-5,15,CASRRGTESQETQYF,TGCGCCAGCAGAAGAGGGACAGAGTCACAAGAGACCCAGTACTTC
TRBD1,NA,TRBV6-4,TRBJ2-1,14,CASSGQGADNEQFF,TGTGCCAGCAGTGGACAGGGGGCGGACAATGAGCAGTTCTTC
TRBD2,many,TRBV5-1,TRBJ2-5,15,CASSVSSSGSETQYF,TGCGCCAGCAGCGTCTCATCTAGCGGGAGCGAGACCCAGTACTTC
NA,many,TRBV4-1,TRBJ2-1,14,CASSQRGVYNEQFF,TGCGCCAGCAGCCAGAGGGGGGTATACAATGAGCAGTTCTTC
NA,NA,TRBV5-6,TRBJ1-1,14,CASSPGHPISEAFF,TGTGCCAGCAGCCCCGGGCACCCTATTTCTGAAGCTTTCTTT
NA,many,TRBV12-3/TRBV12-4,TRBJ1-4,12,CASRRGAEKLFF,TGTGCCAGCCGCCGGGGGGCTGAAAAACTGTTTTTT